The clone carrying this TCR beta chain was detected a few times. What it binds is not known. Averaging roughly 120 mL, one heparinised blood draw came from each individual donor. The data stem from a study of beta chain features in type 1 diabetes. Expressed TCRB transcripts were sequenced because the isolated RNA had all been reverse transcribed beforehand. Measured with immunoSEQ multiplex PCR; TCRdb has only the in-frame clones, and not every one. The sample records about 700,000 clones, 13% being singletons. The CDR3 consists of 15 residues. CDR1 is ENHRY and CDR2 is SYGVKD in the germline V gene. The V gene lost 5 bases and the J gene lost 1 base, with 14 bases spanning the gap. Study-wide results and caveats: Among patients, naive, central memory and Treg TCRB repertoires appeared more similar than among healthy donors. Patients with Type 1 diabetes showed moderately but significantly shorter TCRB CDR3s in all four CD4+ subsets.

The chain employs TRBV10-3 and TRBJ1-1, with D perhaps TRBD1 (5 bases). The TCR originated in a man aged 18 to 29 with type 1 diabetes. The sequenced material came from naive CD4+ T cells from blood. The CDR3 DNA reads as TGTGCCATCAGTTCAGGCGGGACGAAGAACACTGAAGCTTTCTTT. Translation: CAISSGGTKNTEAFF.